This section outlines one T cell receptor beta chain sequence together with its context. What antigen it recognizes has not been identified. No base qualities exist here, and no much larger clone lies one base off it. The germline V gene (reference sequence) yields LNHDA for CDR1 and SQIVND for CDR2. V loses 4 bases at its end and J loses 9 bases; junction bases beyond the gene matches: 6. The cysteine opens and the phenylalanine closes a CDR3 of 16 amino acids. The CDR3 DNA has 48 bases and is translated from base 1. The sample comes from a study of beta chain features in type 1 diabetes (dated by TCRdb to the late 2010s). A note on the overall study: Mean age, gender distribution, total cell number and subset yield did not differ between patients and healthy donors. A total of roughly 98,000,000 sorted cells were examined across all samples, and a strong correlation was observed between cell number per subset and RNA yield. The study compared TCRB repertoires of sorted circulating CD4+ T cell subsets between recently diagnosed type 1 diabetes patients and matched healthy donors. Naive and central memory subsets were obtained from all 30 or so donors, but regulatory and stem cell-like memory subsets were isolated from only 8 patients and 8 healthy donors. General study outcomes and caveats: Because cDNA rather than genomic DNA was sequenced, highly expressing activated cells could have been over-represented, although no difference in activation and CD3 levels was found between groups. Because small numbers of individuals were included in the HLA sub-analyses, any influence of HLA type on TCRB rearrangement was left unresolved. Naive, central memory and regulatory TCRB repertoires appeared more similar among patients than among healthy donors. In all four CD4+ subsets, TCRB CDR3 length was moderately but significantly shorter in type 1 diabetes patients. At VDJ recombination sites, patients with type 1 diabetes made fewer insertions and deleted more nucleotides, a pattern implying thymic rearrangement abnormalities. PCR might favor shorter templates, but patient and control samples were amplified and corrected together, so any skew would affect both groups equally.

From each donor, a single peripheral blood sample of about 100 mL on average was drawn into heparinised tubes. A BD FACSAria II was used to sort naive, central memory, regulatory and stem cell-like memory CD4+ T cells with a panel that included CD45RO, CCR7, CD25, CD127, CD95 and CD27. A purity above 95% was achieved for all sorted populations. PBMCs were separated immediately by Lymphoprep density gradient centrifugation and were stained directly, without being cultured. So that batch effects would be minimized, each experiment stained and sorted samples in pairs, pairing one healthy donor with one patient. The entire amount of isolated RNA was reverse transcribed using the High Capacity cDNA Reverse Transcription Kit, so the sequenced TCRB transcripts were expressed ones. Deep immunoSEQ sequencing was applied to naive, central memory and regulatory T cell samples, giving an average of roughly 3.6 million total reads per sample. Sorted cells were lysed in RLT buffer, and RNA was extracted using DNase-treated RNeasy Micro or Mini kits according to cell number. To prevent cross-contamination, every cell subset was processed on its own, while patient and healthy donor samples were processed together. TCRB sequences were amplified from cDNA with the immunoSEQ multiplex PCR, producing 87-bp fragments spanning the CDR3 region. Sequencing of the amplicons was done on the Illumina HiSeq platform. The source study handled its data this way. Synthetic template baselines were used to correct PCR bias computationally, reads within Hamming distance 2 were collapsed together, and singletons that could not be merged were discarded. Reads were aligned against IMGT so that V, D and J genes, CDR3 length and insertions or deletions at six rearrangement sites could be assigned. Clonotype counts were normalized to sorted cell number within each subset before computing true diversity and Gini coefficients with the tcR R package. The overlap coefficient, calculated on TCRB nucleotide sequences, was used to measure repertoire sharing. This immuneACCESS table, as held by TCRdb, lists in-frame sequences with V and J called but not all clones. Of the missing ones, under half trace to an unresolved V gene in checked studies; the others have no known cause. That table furnishes V, J and clone size, whereas the DNA furnished D and trimming. A total of about 170,000 clones appear in this sample, approximately 7.9% of them only once. The ten top clones hold under 0.6% of the sample.

The rearrangement combines TRBV19 with TRBJ2-4; 16 of the junction bases match TRBD2. This sequence originates from a man aged 18 to 35 with type 1 diabetes. Sequences were obtained from central memory CD4+ T cells from blood. The CDR3 has the sequence CASSTGLAGGEGIQYF. The bases are TGTGCCAGTAGTACGGGACTAGCGGGAGGGGAAGGCATTCAGTACTTC.